A single count supports the clone carrying this TCR beta chain. This sample was included in a study of CD8+ T cells in alopecia areata. The CDR3 length is 11 residues. V gave up 7 bases and J gave up 1 base, with 7 bases separating them. Looked up from germline, CDR1 is SQVTM and CDR2 is ANQGSEA. Reverse transcribed after extraction, RNA yielded cDNA as the sequencing template. Assay: immunoSEQ multiplex PCR; the TCRdb copy retains only in-frame clones and omits some. Seen here are 150,000 to 180,000 clones, about 50% observed once, and the top ten hold just under 20%. V gene TRBV29-1 combines with J gene TRBJ1-1; D not resolved. This clonotype was sampled from a human donor with alopecia areata. Sequences were derived from CD8+ T cells sorted from blood, sampled at week 0. CDR3 in amino acids: CSGAGNTEAFF. The CDR3 DNA is TGCAGCGGGGCTGGGAACACTGAAGCTTTCTTT.